The T cell receptor beta chain described here comes from a study of HIV-infected patients and healthy controls. Study findings and constraints: Compared with untreated HIV+ repertoires, healthy controls showed roughly threefold more distinct CDR3s and higher Shannon diversity. Size-matching overweighted rare events from HIV-infected data when comparing patients with controls. Significantly higher mean Gini indices appeared in HIV-infected repertoires, possibly reflecting oligoclonality.

All unsorted peripheral T cells were captured because whole blood was used without fractionation. This clonotype was counted many times. Its antigen remains unidentified. Germline-derived CDR1 and CDR2 are DFQATT and SNEGSKA (reference sequence). Trimming at V came to 6 bases and at J to 4 bases, leaving 4 bases not matched to a gene. The CDR3 covers 12 residues. Alpha and beta constant-region primers primed reverse transcription of around 500 ng RNA. Each of the alpha and beta chains got its own library through chain-specific third strand synthesis with indices. Each CDR3 protein gets one entry after TCRdb re-called the 5' RACE reads with MiXCR. The sample consists of roughly 10,000 distinct CDR3 sequences, under 8.5% of them appearing once.

This TCR was sampled from an adult in good health. The sample comprised blood. The chain employs TRBV20-1 and TRBJ1-2; the match to TRBD1 covers 8 bases. The CDR3: CSARGPSYGYTF. DNA for the CDR3: TGCAGTGCCAGGGGGCCCTCCTATGGCTACACCTTC.